What follows describes a single T cell receptor beta chain. Profiling relied on immunoSEQ multiplex PCR, and the TCRdb table lists in-frame clones only, not all of them. The sample yields around 1,100,000 clones, around three quarters seen once. The CDR3 sequence is 15 residues long. V was trimmed by 5 bases and J by 6 bases, leaving 17 bases between them. CDR1 is KGHSH and CDR2 is LQKENI in the germline V gene. The data derive from a study of shared clonotypes between healthy human individuals. The rearrangement joins TRBV18 to TRBJ2-1, with D perhaps being TRBD1 or TRBD2 (5 bases each). The sample consisted of memory CD4+ T cells from PBMCs. This sample's subset: CD45RA-negative fraction. The clonotype was recovered from a young man in good health. Some clones in this sample may be carry-over from other donors' samples. The CDR3: CASSTGTKVVNEQFF. The CDR3 DNA reads TGTGCCAGCTCAACCGGGACCAAGGTTGTCAATGAGCAGTTCTTC.